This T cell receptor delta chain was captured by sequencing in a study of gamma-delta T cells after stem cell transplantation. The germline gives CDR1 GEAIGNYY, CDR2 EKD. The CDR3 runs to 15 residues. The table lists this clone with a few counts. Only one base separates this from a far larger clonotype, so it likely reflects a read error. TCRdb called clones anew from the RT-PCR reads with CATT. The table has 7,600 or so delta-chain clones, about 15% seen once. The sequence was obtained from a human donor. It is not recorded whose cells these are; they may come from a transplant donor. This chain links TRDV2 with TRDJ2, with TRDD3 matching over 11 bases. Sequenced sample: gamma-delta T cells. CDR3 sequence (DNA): TGTGCCTGTGACACTGGGGGATACGCGACAACACAACTCTTCTTT. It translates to CACDTGGYATTQLFF.